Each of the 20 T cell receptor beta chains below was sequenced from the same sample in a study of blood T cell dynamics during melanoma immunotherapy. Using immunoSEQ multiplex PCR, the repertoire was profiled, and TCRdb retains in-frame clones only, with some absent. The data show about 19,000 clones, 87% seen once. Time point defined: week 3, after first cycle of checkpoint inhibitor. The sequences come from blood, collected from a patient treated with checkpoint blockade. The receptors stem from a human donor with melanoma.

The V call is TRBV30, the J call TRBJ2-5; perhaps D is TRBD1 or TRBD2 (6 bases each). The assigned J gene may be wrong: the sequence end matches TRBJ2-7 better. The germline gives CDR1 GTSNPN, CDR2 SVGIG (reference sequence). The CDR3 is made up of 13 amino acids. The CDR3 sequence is CAGGGTVSNEQYF. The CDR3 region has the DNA TGTGCCGGGGGCGGGACGGTTTCGAACGAGCAGTACTTC.

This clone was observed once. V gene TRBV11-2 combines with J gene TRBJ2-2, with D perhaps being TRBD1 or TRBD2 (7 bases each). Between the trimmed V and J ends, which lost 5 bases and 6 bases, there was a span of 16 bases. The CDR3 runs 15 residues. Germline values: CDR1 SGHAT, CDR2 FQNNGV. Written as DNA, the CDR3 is TGTGCCAGCAGCCCAGGGGGAGGGAGAGCCGGGGAGCTGTTTTTT. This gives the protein CASSPGGGRAGELFF.

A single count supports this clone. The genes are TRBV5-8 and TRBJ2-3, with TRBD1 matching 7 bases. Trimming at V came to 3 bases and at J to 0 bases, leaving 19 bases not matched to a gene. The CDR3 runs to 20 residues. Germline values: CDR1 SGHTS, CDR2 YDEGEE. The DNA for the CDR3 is TGTGCCAGCAGCTCATCCGGGACAGTAGGACCTTGGGACAGCACAGATACGCAGTATTTT. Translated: CASSSSGTVGPWDSTDTQYF.

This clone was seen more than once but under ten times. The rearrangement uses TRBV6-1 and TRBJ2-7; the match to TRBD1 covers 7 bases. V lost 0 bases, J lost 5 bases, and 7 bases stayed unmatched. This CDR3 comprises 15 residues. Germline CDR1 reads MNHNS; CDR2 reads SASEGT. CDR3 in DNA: TGTGCCAGCAGTGAAGCGACAGGGTGGAACGACGAGCAGTACTTC. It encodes CASSEATGWNDEQYF.

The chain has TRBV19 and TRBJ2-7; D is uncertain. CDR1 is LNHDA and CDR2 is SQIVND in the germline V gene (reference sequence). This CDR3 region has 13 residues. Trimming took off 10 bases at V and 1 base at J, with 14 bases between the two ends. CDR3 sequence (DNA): TGTGCCACCGCCAGTACCTGGTCCTACGAGCAGTACTTC. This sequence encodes CATASTWSYEQYF.

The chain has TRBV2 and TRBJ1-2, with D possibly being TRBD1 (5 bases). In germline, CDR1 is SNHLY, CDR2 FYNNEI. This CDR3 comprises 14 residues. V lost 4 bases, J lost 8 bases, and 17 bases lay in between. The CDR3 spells CASSGSRDLGGYTF. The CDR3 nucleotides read TGTGCCAGCAGTGGGTCGCGGGACCTCGGAGGCTACACCTTC.

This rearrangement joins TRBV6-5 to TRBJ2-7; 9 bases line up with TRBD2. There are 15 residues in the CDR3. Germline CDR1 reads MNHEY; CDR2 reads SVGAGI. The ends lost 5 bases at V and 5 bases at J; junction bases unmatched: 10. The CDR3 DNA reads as TGTGCCAGCAGTCGTAGCGGGAGTGGTTCCCACGAGCAGTACTTC. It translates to CASSRSGSGSHEQYF.

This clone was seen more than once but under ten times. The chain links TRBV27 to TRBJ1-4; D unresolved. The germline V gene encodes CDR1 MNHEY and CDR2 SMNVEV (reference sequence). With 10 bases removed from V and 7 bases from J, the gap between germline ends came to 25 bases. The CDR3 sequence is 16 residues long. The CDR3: CATYGRVPGGVEKLFF. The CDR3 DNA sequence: TGTGCCACCTACGGGAGGGTACCGGGCGGAGTTGAAAAACTGTTTTTT.

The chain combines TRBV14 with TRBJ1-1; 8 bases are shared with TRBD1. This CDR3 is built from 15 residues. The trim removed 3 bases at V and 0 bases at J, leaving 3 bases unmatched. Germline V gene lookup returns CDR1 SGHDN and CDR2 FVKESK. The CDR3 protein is CASSQTGVMNTEAFF. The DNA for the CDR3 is TGTGCCAGCAGCCAGACAGGGGTGATGAACACTGAAGCTTTCTTT. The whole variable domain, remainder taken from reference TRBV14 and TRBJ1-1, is EAGVTQFPSHSVIEKGQTVTLRCDPISGHDNLYWYRRVMGKEIKFLLHFVKESKQDESGMPNNRFLAERTGGTYSTLKVQPAELEDSGVYFCASSQTGVMNTEAFFGQGTRLTVV.

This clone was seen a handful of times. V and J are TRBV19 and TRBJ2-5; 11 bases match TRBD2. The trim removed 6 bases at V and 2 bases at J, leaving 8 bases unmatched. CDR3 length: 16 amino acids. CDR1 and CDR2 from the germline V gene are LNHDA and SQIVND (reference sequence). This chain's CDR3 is CASRGLAGGPQETQYF. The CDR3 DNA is TGTGCCAGTAGGGGGCTAGCGGGAGGCCCACAAGAGACCCAGTACTTC. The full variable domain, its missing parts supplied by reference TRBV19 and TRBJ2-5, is DGGITQSPKYLFRKEGQNVTLSCEQNLNHDAMYWYRQDPGQGLRLIYYSQIVNDFQKGDIAEGYSVSREKKESFPLTVTSAQKNPTAFYLCASRGLAGGPQETQYFGPGTRLLVL.

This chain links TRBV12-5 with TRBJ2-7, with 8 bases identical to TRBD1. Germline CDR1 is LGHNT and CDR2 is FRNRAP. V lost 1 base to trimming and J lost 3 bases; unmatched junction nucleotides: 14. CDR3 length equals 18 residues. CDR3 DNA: TGTGCTAGTGGTTTGGCTCTCCGGGACAGGTCCTCCTACTACGAGCAGTACTTC. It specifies CASGLALRDRSSYYEQYF.

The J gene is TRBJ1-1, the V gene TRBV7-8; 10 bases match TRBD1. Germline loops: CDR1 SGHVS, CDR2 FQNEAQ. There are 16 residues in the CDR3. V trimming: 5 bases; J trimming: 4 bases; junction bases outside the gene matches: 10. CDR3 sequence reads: CASSIRQGAWSTEAFF. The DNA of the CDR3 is TGTGCCAGCAGCATAAGACAGGGGGCTTGGAGCACTGAAGCTTTCTTT.

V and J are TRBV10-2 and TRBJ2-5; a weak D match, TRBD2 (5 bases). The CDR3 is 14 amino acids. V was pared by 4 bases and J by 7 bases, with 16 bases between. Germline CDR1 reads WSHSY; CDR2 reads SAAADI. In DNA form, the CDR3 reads TGCGCCAGCAGTGGTACAACCGAAAGCGGGACCCAGTACTTC. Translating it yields CASSGTTESGTQYF.

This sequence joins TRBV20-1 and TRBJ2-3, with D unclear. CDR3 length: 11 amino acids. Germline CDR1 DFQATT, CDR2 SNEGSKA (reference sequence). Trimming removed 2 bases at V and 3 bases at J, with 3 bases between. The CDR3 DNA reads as TGCAGTGCTAGACTTACAGATACGCAGTATTTT. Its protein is CSARLTDTQYF.

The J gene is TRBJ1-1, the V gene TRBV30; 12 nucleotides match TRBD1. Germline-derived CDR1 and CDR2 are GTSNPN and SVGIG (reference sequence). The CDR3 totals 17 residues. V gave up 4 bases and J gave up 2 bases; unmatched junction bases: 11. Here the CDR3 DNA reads TGTGCCTGGATACGAGCGGGACAGGGGGCATTAAACACTGAAGCTTTCTTT. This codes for CAWIRAGQGALNTEAFF. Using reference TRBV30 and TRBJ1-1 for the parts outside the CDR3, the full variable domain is SQTIHQWPATLVQPVGSPLSLECTVEGTSNPNLYWYRQAAGRGLQLLFYSVGIGQISSEVPQNLSASRPQDRQFILSSKKLLLSDSGFYLCAWIRAGQGALNTEAFFGQGTRLTVV.

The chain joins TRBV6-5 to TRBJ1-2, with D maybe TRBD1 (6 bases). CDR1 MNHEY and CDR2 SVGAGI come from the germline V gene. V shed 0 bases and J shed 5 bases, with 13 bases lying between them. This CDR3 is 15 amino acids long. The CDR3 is CASSYSPQGHYGYTF. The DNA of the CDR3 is TGTGCCAGCAGTTACTCTCCACAGGGACATTATGGCTACACCTTC.

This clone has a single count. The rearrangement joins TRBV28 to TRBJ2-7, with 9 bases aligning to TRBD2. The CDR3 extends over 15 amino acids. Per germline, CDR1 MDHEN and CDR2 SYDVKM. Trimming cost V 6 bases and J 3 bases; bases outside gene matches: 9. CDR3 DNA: TGTGCCAGCAGGGACGGACTAGCGCCCTTCTACGAGCAGTACTTC. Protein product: CASRDGLAPFYEQYF.

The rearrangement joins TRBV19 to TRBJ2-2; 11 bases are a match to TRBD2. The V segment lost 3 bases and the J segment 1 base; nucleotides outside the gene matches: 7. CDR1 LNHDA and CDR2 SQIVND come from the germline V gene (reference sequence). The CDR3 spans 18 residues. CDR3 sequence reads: CASSISLAGGQNTGELFF. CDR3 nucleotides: TGTGCCAGTAGTATCTCTCTAGCGGGAGGTCAGAACACCGGGGAGCTGTTTTTT.

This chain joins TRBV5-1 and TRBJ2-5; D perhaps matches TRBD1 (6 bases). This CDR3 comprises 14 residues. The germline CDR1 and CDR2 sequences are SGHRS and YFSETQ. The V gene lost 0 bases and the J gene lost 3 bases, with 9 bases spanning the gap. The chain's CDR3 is CASSLVSGEETQYF. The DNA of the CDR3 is TGCGCCAGCAGCTTGGTTTCAGGGGAAGAGACCCAGTACTTC.

CDR3 amino acids: CASSFGLRGAEGYTF. The CDR3 region has the DNA TGTGCCAGCAGCTTTGGACTGCGGGGGGCGGAAGGCTACACCTTC. V usage is TRBV7-2 and J usage is TRBJ1-2; D might be TRBD1 (6 bases). Germline CDR1 is SGHTA and CDR2 is FQGNSA. Trimming stripped 3 bases from V and 8 bases from J, with 19 bases between. The CDR3 extends over 15 amino acids.